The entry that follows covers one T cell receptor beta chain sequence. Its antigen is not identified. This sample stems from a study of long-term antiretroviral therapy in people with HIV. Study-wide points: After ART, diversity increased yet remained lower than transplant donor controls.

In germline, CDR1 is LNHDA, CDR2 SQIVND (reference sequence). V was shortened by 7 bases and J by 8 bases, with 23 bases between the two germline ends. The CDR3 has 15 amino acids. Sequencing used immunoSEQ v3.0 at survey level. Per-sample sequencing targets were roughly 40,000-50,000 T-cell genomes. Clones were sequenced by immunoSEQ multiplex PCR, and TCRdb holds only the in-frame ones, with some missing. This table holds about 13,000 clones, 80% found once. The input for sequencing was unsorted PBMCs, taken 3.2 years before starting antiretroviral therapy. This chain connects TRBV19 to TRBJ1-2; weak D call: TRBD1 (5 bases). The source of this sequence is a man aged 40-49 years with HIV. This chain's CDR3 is CASTFTGSQGKGYTF. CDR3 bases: TGTGCCAGTACCTTCACCGGAAGCCAGGGCAAGGGCTACACCTTC.